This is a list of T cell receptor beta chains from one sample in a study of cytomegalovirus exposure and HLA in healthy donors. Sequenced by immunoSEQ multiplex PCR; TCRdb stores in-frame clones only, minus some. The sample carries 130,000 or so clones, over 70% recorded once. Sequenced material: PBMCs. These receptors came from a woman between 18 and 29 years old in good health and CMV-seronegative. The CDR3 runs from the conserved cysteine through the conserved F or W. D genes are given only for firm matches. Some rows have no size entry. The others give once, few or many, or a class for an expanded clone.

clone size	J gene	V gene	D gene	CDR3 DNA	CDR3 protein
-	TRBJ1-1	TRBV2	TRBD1	TGTGCCAGCAGTCCCCTGGGACAGAAGTTTGAAGCTTTCTTT	CASSPLGQKFEAFF
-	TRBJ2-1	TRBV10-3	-	TGTGCCGCCAGGGGGACTAGCTCCTACAATGAGCAGTTCTTC	CAARGTSSYNEQFF
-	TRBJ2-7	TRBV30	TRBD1	TGTGCCTGGAGCACGACAGGGGAACTCGAGCAGTACTTC	CAWSTTGELEQYF
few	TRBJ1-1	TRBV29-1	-	TGCAGCGTCGGCCAGACATGGGACACTGAAGCTTTCTTT	CSVGQTWDTEAFF
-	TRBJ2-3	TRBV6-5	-	TGTGCCAGCTCCCAAGCGGGCCGGAGAGATACGCAGTATTTT	CASSQAGRRDTQYF
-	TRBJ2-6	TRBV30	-	TGTGCCTGGAGTTTGGAACAGGGATATGGGGCCAACGTCCTGACTTTC	CAWSLEQGYGANVLTF
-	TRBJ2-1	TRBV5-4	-	TGTGCCAGCAGCTTCCCCGATGAGCAGTTCTTC	CASSFPDEQFF
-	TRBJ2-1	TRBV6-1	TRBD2	TGTGCCAGCAGTGAACTAGCGGGAGCCCACAATGAGCAGTTCTTC	CASSELAGAHNEQFF
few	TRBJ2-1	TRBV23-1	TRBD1	TGCGCCGGGGTAGGGGGCTCGAGGGAGCTGAATAATGAGCAGTTCTTC	CAGVGGSRELNNEQFF
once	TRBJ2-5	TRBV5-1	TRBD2	TGCGCCAGCAGCTTTACTAGCGCAGAGACCCAGTACTTC	CASSFTSAETQYF
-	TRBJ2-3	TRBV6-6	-	TGTGCCAGCACCATAGAGGTAGCCCGAGATACGCAGTATTTT	CASTIEVARDTQYF
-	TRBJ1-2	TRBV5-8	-	TGTGCCAGCAGCGAGAGCGGGGGGTACTATGGCTACACCTTC	CASSESGGYYGYTF
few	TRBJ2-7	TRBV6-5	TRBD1	TGTGCCAGCGGCCGACAGGGTAGAGGAGAGCAGTACTTC	CASGRQGRGEQYF
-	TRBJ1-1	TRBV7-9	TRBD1	TGTGCCAGCAGCTTAGGGACAGGTGAGGCTTTCTTT	CASSLGTGEAFF
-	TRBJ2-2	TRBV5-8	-	TGTGCCAGCAGCTTAACAGGCTCTTCCGGGGAGCTGTTTTTT	CASSLTGSSGELFF
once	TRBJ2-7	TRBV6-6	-	TGTGCCAGCAGTTATAAGGGCAGGGGGGACGAGCAGTACTTC	CASSYKGRGDEQYF
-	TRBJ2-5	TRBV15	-	TGTGCCACCAGCCGGAGTAATCAAGAGACCCAGTACTTC	CATSRSNQETQYF
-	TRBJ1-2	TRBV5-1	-	TGCGCCAGCAGCGGCGTGGAGGGGACCCCCAACGACTATGGCTACACCTTC	CASSGVEGTPNDYGYTF
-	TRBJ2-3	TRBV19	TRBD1	TGTGCCAGTAGGTACAGGGGGCGGTCAGATACGCAGTATTTT	CASRYRGRSDTQYF
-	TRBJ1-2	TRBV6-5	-	TGTGCCAGCAGTTGGAGAGTTGGAGGTGGCTACACCTTC	CASSWRVGGGYTF
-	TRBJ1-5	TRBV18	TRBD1	TGTGCCAGCTCACCGGGCTCAGGCGGGACAGCGGAGCCCCAGCATTTT	CASSPGSGGTAEPQHF
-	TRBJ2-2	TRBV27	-	TGTGCCAGCAGTTTATCGATAATCGGGGGGCCGAACACCGGGGAGCTGTTTTTT	CASSLSIIGGPNTGELFF
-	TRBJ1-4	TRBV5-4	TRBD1	TGTGCCAGCAGTAGGGACAGGGGGTCTAATGAAAAACTGTTTTTT	CASSRDRGSNEKLFF
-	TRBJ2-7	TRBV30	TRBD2	TGTGCCTGGAGTGCGGGACTATCCCCAAACGAGCAGTACTTC	CAWSAGLSPNEQYF
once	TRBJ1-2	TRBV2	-	TGTGCCAGCAAGGAACAGAACTATGGCTACACCTTC	CASKEQNYGYTF
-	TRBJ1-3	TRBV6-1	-	TGTGCCAGCAGGGCCACAGAGGGCTCTGGAAACACCATATATTTT	CASRATEGSGNTIYF
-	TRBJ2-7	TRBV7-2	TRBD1	TGTGCCAGCAGCTTAGAGGCGGCCAGGGGGTACGAGCAGTACTTC	CASSLEAARGYEQYF
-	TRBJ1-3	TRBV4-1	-	TGCGCCAGCAGCCAAGATGAGGGGAGGAAGGGAAACACCATATATTTT	CASSQDEGRKGNTIYF
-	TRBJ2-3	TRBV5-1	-	TGCGCCAGCAGCTTGGCCGATCCTAGAACAGATACGCAGTATTTT	CASSLADPRTDTQYF
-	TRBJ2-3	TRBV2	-	TGTGCCAGCAGATTCAGGCAACCTAGCACAGATACGCAGTATTTT	CASRFRQPSTDTQYF
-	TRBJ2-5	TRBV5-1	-	TGCGCCAGCTCCTTGACTGAGACTCAAGAGACCCAGTACTTC	CASSLTETQETQYF
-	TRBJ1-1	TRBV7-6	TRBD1	TGTGCCAGCAGCTTAGATTCGGGACAGGTCACTGAAGCTTTCTTT	CASSLDSGQVTEAFF
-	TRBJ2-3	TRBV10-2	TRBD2	TGCGCCAGCAGCCTAGCGGCGAGCACAGATACGCAGTATTTT	CASSLAASTDTQYF
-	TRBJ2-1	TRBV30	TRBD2	TGTGCCTGGTATGCGGGACTAGCGGGAGTAATCCAATGGTCCAATGAGCAGTTCTTC	CAWYAGLAGVIQWSNEQFF
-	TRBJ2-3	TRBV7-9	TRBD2	TGTGCCAGCAGCTTACCTCTAGCGGGAGGCCCGACAGATACGCAGTATTTT	CASSLPLAGGPTDTQYF
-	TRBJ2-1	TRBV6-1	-	TGTGCCAGCAGTGATCAGGGCAGCTCCTACAATGAGCAGTTCTTC	CASSDQGSSYNEQFF
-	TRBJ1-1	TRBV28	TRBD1	TGTGCCAGCAGTACAGGGGGCACTGAAGCTTTCTTT	CASSTGGTEAFF
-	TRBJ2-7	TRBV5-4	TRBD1	TGTGCCAGCAGCTGGGGGGGACAGGGGGCGCAGGCTGAGCAGTACTTC	CASSWGGQGAQAEQYF
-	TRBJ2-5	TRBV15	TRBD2	TGTGCCACCAGCAGAGCAACAGCGGGAGTGGAGACCCAGTACTTC	CATSRATAGVETQYF
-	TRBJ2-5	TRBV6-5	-	TGTGCCAGCAGTTCTACAGGGTTTAGGGAGACCCAGTACTTC	CASSSTGFRETQYF
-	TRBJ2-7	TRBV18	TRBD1	TGTGCCAGCTCCGGGACAGGGTCCTCCGAGCAGTACTTC	CASSGTGSSEQYF
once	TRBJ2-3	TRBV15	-	TGTGCCACCAGCAGAGATTTAGCGGCAGATACGCAGTATTTT	CATSRDLAADTQYF
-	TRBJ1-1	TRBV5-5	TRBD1	TGTGCCAGCAGCCGTAAACAGGGGGTTAACACTGAAGCTTTCTTT	CASSRKQGVNTEAFF
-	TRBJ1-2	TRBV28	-	TGTGCCAGCAGTCTCCGGACTGAAGATGGCTACACCTTC	CASSLRTEDGYTF
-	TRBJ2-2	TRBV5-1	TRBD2	TGCGCCAGCTCAGCGGGAGAAACCGGGGAGCTGTTTTTT	CASSAGETGELFF
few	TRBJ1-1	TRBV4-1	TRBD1	TGCGCCAGCAGCCAAGATAGGGGGGTGGACAGGGGGCTTCAGGAGCTTGGAGCTTTCTTT	CASSQDRGVDRGLQELGAFF
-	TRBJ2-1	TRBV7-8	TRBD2	TGTGCCAGCAGCTTAGCCTCGACTAGCGGGTCGAGGGAGCAGTTCTTC	CASSLASTSGSREQFF
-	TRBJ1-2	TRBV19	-	TGTGCCAGTAGTATGCACCGGGGCTACACCTTC	CASSMHRGYTF
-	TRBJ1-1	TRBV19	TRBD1	TGTGCCAGTAGTTCACAACAGGGGCGGAACACTGAAGCTTTCTTT	CASSSQQGRNTEAFF
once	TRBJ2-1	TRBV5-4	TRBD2	TGTGCCAGCAGCTTATCTAGCGGGAGAGGTAATGAGCAGTTCTTC	CASSLSSGRGNEQFF
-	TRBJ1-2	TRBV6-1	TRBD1	TGTGCCAGCAGGGACAGGGGCCCATCTGGCTACACCTTC	CASRDRGPSGYTF
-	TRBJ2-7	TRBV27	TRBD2	TGTGCCAGCAGTTTCGGGGCGGGAGGGCCCTACGAGCAGTACTTC	CASSFGAGGPYEQYF
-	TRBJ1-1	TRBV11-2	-	TGTGCCAGCAGTCTGGACAGGAACACTGAAGCTTTCTTT	CASSLDRNTEAFF
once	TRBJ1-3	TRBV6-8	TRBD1	TGTGCCATCAGTTCCGGGACAGGGGGCATCAATTCTGGAAACACCATATATTTT	CAISSGTGGINSGNTIYF